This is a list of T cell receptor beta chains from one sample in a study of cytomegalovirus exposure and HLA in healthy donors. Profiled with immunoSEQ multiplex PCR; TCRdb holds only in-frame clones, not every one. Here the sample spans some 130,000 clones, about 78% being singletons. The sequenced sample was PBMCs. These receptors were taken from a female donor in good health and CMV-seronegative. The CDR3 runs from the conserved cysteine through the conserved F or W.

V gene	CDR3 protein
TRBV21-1	CASSKGERGTGAFF
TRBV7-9	CASSKNTHNEQFF
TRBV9	CASSVEIGQGYNEQFF
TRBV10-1	CASSDRVGEQFF
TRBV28	CASSPGGGAVSSYEQYF
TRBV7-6	CASSLEAGAGELFF
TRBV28	CASSLFLGAGQETQYF
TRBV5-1	CASSKGLAALEQFF
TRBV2	CASSNRGRGEQFF
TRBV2	CASSDGRGQPQHF
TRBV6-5	CATRAGGRYNEQFF
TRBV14	CASSPGPGLVSTDTQYF
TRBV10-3	CAIRQGLSTGELFF
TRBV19	CASSIGDSSGNTIYF
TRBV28	CASSSRGVGTQYF
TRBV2	CASSGRRGITDTQYF
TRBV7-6	CASSLLAELAYEQYF
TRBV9	CASSIGGGDQETQYF
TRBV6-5	CASSYSSHSTYEQYF
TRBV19	CACGRGMNTEAFF
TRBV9	CASSVQAGNTHEQYF
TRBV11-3	CASSPGLAGANEQFF
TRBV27	CASSRGGVTDTQYF
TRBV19	CASSSRLTDTQYF
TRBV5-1	CASSEFDRAHEQYF
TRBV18	CASSPDRGTGELFF
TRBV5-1	CASSQWTGGQTQYF
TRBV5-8	CASSLTSGRGETQYF
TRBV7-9	CASSLRREVSYNEQFF
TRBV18	CASSPQLVSPPDEQFF
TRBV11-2	CASSIRTGGWEETQYF
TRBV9	CASSRLEGKLFF
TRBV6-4	CASSDSSGQGIGELFF
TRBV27	CASSFASGVPTRQFF